This T cell receptor (beta chain) was captured in a study of T-cell reconstitution after alpha-beta-depleted transplantation in children. This CDR3 has 14 amino acids. Trimming cost V 1 base and J 0 bases, with 7 bases left between them. General study points: Reportedly, alpha-beta T cells present about two months post-transplant originated from several hundred expanded clones of graft origin. A year post-transplant, T-cell counts and diversity derived mostly from newly produced T cells. Some patients showed high day-60 TCRbeta diversity, which derived from surviving recipient T cells and thymic progenitors.

A word on this clonotype: Antigen unknown.

TCRbeta library preparation incorporated unique molecular identifiers. TCRdb independently ran MiXCR on the PCR reads; one entry per CDR3 protein. The sample records around 100,000 distinct CDR3 sequences, roughly 7.2% being singletons. The sequencing used PBMCs, collected before TCRalphabeta/CD19-depleted stem cell transplant. V usage is TRBV12-3 or TRBV12-4 and J usage is TRBJ2-7, with D unclear. The receptor was derived from a boy aged 2 to 10 with acute lymphoblastic leukemia, due to receive a stem cell transplant. In DNA, the CDR3 is TGTGCCAGCAGTTTAGATCAGAACTCCTACGAGCAGTACTTC. As protein: CASSLDQNSYEQYF.